This T cell receptor (beta chain) derives from a study of human T cells and chemical hapten exposure. TCRdb reprocessed the RACE reads with MiXCR, giving one entry per CDR3 protein. Here the sample spans 80,000 to 95,000 distinct CDR3 sequences, approximately 9.9% being singletons. The CDR3 is 19 amino acids. Germline loops: CDR1 KGHDR, CDR2 SFDVKD. V dropped 4 bases and J dropped 2; count of bases not matched to a gene: 12. Time point in this sample: patch test 2, 6 weeks after DPC sensitization. As to treatment: therapeutic diphenylcyclopropenone sensitization with weekly scalp DPC. Sample donors consisted of patients with alopecia, aged 18 to 70 years, who were suitable for DPC. This clonotype has only a few counts.

The sequence was obtained from a man aged 40-49 years with alopecia areata. Some clones in this sample may be carry-over from other donors' samples. This specimen consisted of whole blood, obtained in connection with sensitization to the hapten diphenylcyclopropenone (DPC). The V and J genes are TRBV24-1 and TRBJ2-6; 8 bases fit TRBD1. The CDR3 DNA follows: TGTGCCACCAGTGACTCCCCGGGGCAGGGGGCCCCTGGGGCCAACGTCCTGACTTTC. This codes for CATSDSPGQGAPGANVLTF.